The T cell receptor (beta chain) under discussion was sequenced for a study of blood T cell repertoires in COVID-19. The CDR3 length is 13 residues. V was clipped by 4 bases and J by 2 bases, with 6 bases between them. The protocol was immunoSEQ multiplex PCR, while the TCRdb copy is restricted to in-frame clones and leaves out a portion. Of tens of thousands of clones listed, around four fifths are singletons. What was sequenced was peripheral blood. This TCR came from a human donor in a cohort sampled during active COVID-19. V and J are TRBV12-3 or TRBV12-4 and TRBJ1-3, with D uncertain. In DNA, the CDR3 is TGTGCCAGCAGTTCCACAGCTGGAAACACCATATATTTT. This sequence encodes CASSSTAGNTIYF.